This TCR beta chain was documented in a study of blood T cell repertoires in COVID-19. Only one count was recorded for this clone. The CDR3 has 15 amino acids. V shed 2 bases and J 7 bases; nucleotides not matched to a gene: 5. Germline V gene data show CDR1 as MNHEY and CDR2 as SVGAGI. Sequencing used immunoSEQ multiplex PCR; TCRdb keeps in-frame clones, though not all of them. The data contain 70,000 to 95,000 clones, 70% to 85% of them singletons. J is TRBJ1-6 and V is TRBV6-5; TRBD1 matches at 7 bases. This clonotype originated in a human donor in a cohort sampled during active COVID-19. Input material: peripheral blood. The CDR3 DNA follows: TGTGCCAGCAGTTACAGAGTCAGGGGGAATTCACCCCTCCACTTT. Its translation: CASSYRVRGNSPLHF.